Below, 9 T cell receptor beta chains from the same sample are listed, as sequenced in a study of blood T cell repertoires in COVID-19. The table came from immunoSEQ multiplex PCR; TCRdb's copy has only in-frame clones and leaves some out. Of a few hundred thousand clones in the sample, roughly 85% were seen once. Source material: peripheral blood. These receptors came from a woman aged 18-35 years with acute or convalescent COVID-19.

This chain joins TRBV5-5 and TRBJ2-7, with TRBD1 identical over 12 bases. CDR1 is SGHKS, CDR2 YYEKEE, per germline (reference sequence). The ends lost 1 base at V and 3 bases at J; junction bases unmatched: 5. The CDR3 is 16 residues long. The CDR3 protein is CASSLTGTGGFYEQYF. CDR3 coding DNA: TGTGCCAGCAGCTTGACCGGGACAGGGGGCTTCTACGAGCAGTACTTC.

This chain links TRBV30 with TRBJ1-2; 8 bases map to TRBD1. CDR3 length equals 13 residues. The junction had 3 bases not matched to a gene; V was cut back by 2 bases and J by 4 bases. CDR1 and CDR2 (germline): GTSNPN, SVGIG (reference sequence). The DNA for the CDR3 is TGTGCCTGGAGTCATACAGGGGGCTATGGCTACACCTTC. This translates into CAWSHTGGYGYTF.

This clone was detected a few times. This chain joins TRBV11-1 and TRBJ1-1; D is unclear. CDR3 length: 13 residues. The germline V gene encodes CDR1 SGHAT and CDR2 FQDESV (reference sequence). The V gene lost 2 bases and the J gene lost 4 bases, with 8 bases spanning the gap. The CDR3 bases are TGTGCCAGCAGCTTATCCCTAGGCACTGAAGCTTTCTTT. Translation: CASSLSLGTEAFF. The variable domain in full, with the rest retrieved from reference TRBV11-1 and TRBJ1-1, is EAEVAQSPRYKITEKSQAVAFWCDPISGHATLYWYRQILGQGPELLVQFQDESVVDDSQLPKDRFSAERLKGVDSTLKIQPAELGDSAMYLCASSLSLGTEAFFGQGTRLTVV.

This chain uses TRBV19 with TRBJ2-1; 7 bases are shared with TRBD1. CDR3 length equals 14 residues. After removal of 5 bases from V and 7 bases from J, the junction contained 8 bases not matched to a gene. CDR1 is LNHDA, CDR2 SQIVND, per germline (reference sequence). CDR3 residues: CASSLSRGTNEQFF. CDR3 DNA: TGTGCCAGTAGTCTATCCAGGGGGACAAATGAGCAGTTCTTC.

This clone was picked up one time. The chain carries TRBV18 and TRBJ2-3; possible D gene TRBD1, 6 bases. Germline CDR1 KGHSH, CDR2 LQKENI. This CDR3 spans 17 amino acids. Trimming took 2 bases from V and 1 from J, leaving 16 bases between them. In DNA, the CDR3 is TGTGCCAGCTCACCAGAGTTGGACAGCCAGCGCACAGATACGCAGTATTTT. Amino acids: CASSPELDSQRTDTQYF. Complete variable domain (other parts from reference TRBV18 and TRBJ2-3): NAGVMQNPRHLVRRRGQEARLRCSPMKGHSHVYWYRQLPEEGLKFMVYLQKENIIDESGMPKERFSAEFPKEGPSILRIQQVVRGDSAAYFCASSPELDSQRTDTQYFGPGTRLTVL.

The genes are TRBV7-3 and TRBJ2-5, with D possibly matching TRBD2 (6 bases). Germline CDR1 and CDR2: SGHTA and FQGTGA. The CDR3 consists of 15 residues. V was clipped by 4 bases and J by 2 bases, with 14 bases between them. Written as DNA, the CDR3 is TGTGCCAGCAGCTCTCAAGGCGGAGGGCAAGAGACCCAGTACTTC. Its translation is CASSSQGGGQETQYF. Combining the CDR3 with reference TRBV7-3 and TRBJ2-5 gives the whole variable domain GAGVSQTPSNKVTEKGKYVELRCDPISGHTALYWYRQSLGQGPEFLIYFQGTGAADDSGLPNDRFFAVRPEGSVSTLKIQRTERGDSAVYLCASSSQGGGQETQYFGPGTRLLVL.

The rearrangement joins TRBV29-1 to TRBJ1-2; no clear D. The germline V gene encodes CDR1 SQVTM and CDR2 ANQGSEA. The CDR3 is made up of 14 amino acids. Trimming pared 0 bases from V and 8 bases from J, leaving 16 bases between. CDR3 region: CSVEDSPGSGGYTF. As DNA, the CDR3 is TGCAGCGTTGAAGACAGCCCCGGGTCGGGAGGCTACACCTTC.

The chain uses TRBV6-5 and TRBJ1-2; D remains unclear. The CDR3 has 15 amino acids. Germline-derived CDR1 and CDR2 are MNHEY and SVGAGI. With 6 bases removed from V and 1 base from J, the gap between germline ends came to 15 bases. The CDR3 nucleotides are TGTGCCAGCAGCCTCGACGGAACTAATAACTATGGCTACACCTTC. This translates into CASSLDGTNNYGYTF.

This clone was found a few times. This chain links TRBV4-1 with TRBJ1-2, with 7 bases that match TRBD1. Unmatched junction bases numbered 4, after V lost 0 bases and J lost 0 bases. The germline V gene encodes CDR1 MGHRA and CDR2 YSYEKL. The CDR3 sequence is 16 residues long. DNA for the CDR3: TGCGCCAGCAGCCAAGAAGGGACAGATACTAACTATGGCTACACCTTC. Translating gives CASSQEGTDTNYGYTF.